The rows below give T cell receptor beta chains drawn from one sample of a study of T cells in Graves' hyperthyroidism and ophthalmopathy. Via MiXCR, TCRdb re-called the multiplex PCR reads, giving one row per CDR3 protein. This sample has about 690,000 distinct CDR3 sequences; 15% to 20% occur once, and the top ten carry around 16%. The specimen was blood. These receptor sequences come from a man aged 50-59 years with Graves' hyperthyroidism. Each CDR3 is given with its conserved first and last residue. The D gene is left open where the match is weak. Clone size is given for some rows only: seen once, a few or many times, or a class if the clone is expanded.

j_gene,v_gene,abundance,d_gene,CDR3aa,CDR3nt
TRBJ2-6,TRBV4-3,NA,TRBD1,CASSRVTGANSGANVLTF,TGCGCCAGCAGCCGAGTTACAGGGGCCAACTCTGGGGCCAACGTCCTGACTTTC
TRBJ2-3,TRBV3-1,many,NA,CASSRAGPTGLLGTDTQYF,TGTGCCAGCAGCCGGGCAGGCCCGACGGGGTTGCTCGGCACAGATACGCAGTATTTT
TRBJ2-3,TRBV27,many,NA,CASRPGNTDTQYF,TGTGCCAGCAGGCCAGGGAACACAGATACGCAGTATTTT
TRBJ2-1,TRBV6-2/TRBV6-3,NA,NA,CASSSFIGRFGNEQFF,TGTGCCAGCAGTTCGTTTATCGGGAGATTTGGAAATGAGCAGTTCTTC
TRBJ2-2,TRBV12-3/TRBV12-4,few,NA,CASSLEPIFTTIANTGELFF,TGTGCCAGCAGTTTGGAACCAATTTTTACAACAATTGCGAACACCGGGGAGCTGTTTTTT
TRBJ1-2,TRBV30,many,TRBD1,CAWRETGFSGYTF,TGTGCCTGGAGGGAGACAGGGTTCAGTGGCTACACCTTC
TRBJ1-2,TRBV7-2,NA,TRBD1,CASSFRQGDNYGYTF,TGTGCCAGCAGCTTTCGACAGGGGGATAACTATGGCTACACCTTC
TRBJ1-1,TRBV5-1,few,NA,CASSPIGVTEAFF,TGCGCCAGCAGCCCTATCGGGGTTACTGAAGCTTTCTTT
TRBJ2-5,TRBV24-1,many,NA,CATGDPRRLETQYF,TGTGCCACCGGGGACCCGCGCAGACTGGAGACCCAGTACTTC
TRBJ2-3,TRBV28,NA,NA,CASSSYLGSSTDTQYF,TGTGCCAGCAGTTCATATCTAGGTTCTAGCACAGATACGCAGTATTTT
TRBJ1-1,TRBV10-1,NA,NA,CASRRNRDTEAFF,TGCGCCAGCAGAAGAAATCGGGACACTGAAGCTTTCTTT
TRBJ2-3,TRBV5-1,few,NA,CASSYAGTTSTDTQYF,TGCGCCAGCAGCTACGCCGGGACAACTAGCACAGATACGCAGTATTTT
TRBJ2-1,TRBV3-1,many,TRBD2,CASSQTQTSGNEQFF,TGTGCCAGCAGCCAAACTCAGACTAGCGGGAATGAGCAGTTCTTC
TRBJ2-1,TRBV5-1,many,TRBD1,CASSLQGSVRYNEQFF,TGCGCCAGCAGCTTACAGGGGTCCGTACGATACAATGAGCAGTTCTTC
TRBJ2-1,TRBV20-1,NA,TRBD2,CSARALSSGLANEQFF,TGCAGTGCTAGAGCCTTAAGTTCCGGACTAGCTAATGAGCAGTTCTTC
TRBJ2-1,TRBV6-2/TRBV6-3,NA,TRBD2,CASSYWVAGYNEQFF,TGTGCCAGCAGTTACTGGGTAGCGGGATACAATGAGCAGTTCTTC
TRBJ1-1,TRBV30,many,NA,CAWRAGGTEAFF,TGTGCCTGGAGGGCCGGGGGAACTGAAGCTTTCTTT
TRBJ2-1,TRBV29-1,many,NA,CSVTGLRRFNEQFF,TGCAGCGTCACGGGACTCCGAAGGTTCAATGAGCAGTTCTTC
TRBJ2-1,TRBV9,NA,TRBD2,CASSAQLAGPYNEQFF,TGTGCCAGCAGCGCCCAACTAGCGGGGCCATACAATGAGCAGTTCTTC
TRBJ1-1,TRBV5-1,many,NA,CASSPGGNRGTEAFF,TGCGCCAGCAGCCCGGGGGGCAATCGAGGCACTGAAGCTTTCTTT
TRBJ2-3,TRBV9,few,TRBD1,CASSPVGQGTDTQYF,TGTGCCAGCAGCCCGGTGGGACAGGGGACAGATACGCAGTATTTT
TRBJ1-2,TRBV6-1,many,NA,CASSFGQTANYGYTF,TGTGCCAGCAGTTTCGGACAGACCGCTAACTATGGCTACACCTTC
TRBJ1-4,TRBV28,NA,NA,CASMRGLVEVEKLFF,TGTGCCAGCATGAGGGGACTGGTGGAGGTAGAAAAACTGTTTTTT
TRBJ2-7,TRBV24-1,many,TRBD1,CATSDGGQGRREQYF,TGTGCCACCAGTGACGGGGGACAGGGACGTCGCGAGCAGTACTTC
TRBJ2-1,TRBV6-6,many,TRBD2,CASSYAPGLAGLSSYNEQFF,TGTGCCAGCAGTTACGCCCCGGGACTAGCGGGGTTAAGCTCCTACAATGAGCAGTTCTTC
TRBJ2-5,TRBV30,few,NA,CAWSAFGTQYF,TGTGCCTGGAGCGCCTTTGGGACCCAGTACTTC
TRBJ2-7,TRBV5-1,few,NA,CASSDSDSSYEQYF,TGCGCCAGCAGCGACTCGGACAGCTCCTACGAGCAGTACTTC
TRBJ2-7,TRBV4-1,NA,TRBD2,CASSQGTSGRPTSYEQYF,TGCGCCAGCAGCCAAGGGACTAGCGGGAGGCCCACATCCTACGAGCAGTACTTC
TRBJ1-6,TRBV27,few,NA,CASSLGATNSPLHF,TGTGCCAGCAGTCTAGGGGCTACTAACTCACCCCTCCACTTT
TRBJ2-3,TRBV2,many,TRBD1,CASSKTGDRGTDTQYF,TGTGCCAGCAGTAAGACCGGGGACAGGGGAACAGATACGCAGTATTTT
TRBJ2-5,TRBV28,many,NA,CASSFDRLGWTQYF,TGTGCCAGCAGTTTCGACAGGCTGGGGTGGACCCAGTACTTC
TRBJ2-3,TRBV29-1,NA,TRBD1,CSVEEGTVKGPTQYF,TGCAGCGTCGAAGAAGGGACAGTCAAGGGGCCGACGCAGTATTTT
TRBJ2-2,TRBV29-1,few,TRBD2,CSVTTSGRSVGELFF,TGCAGCGTTACGACTAGCGGGAGGTCGGTCGGGGAGCTGTTTTTT
TRBJ1-1,TRBV4-2,NA,NA,CASSQVQDTPEAFF,TGTGCCAGCAGCCAAGTTCAGGATACGCCTGAAGCTTTCTTT
TRBJ2-3,TRBV5-1,many,NA,CASSDGIDTQYF,TGCGCCAGCAGCGATGGGATCGATACGCAGTATTTT
TRBJ2-5,TRBV7-6,many,TRBD2,CASSSGASGRAGKTQYF,TGTGCCAGCAGCTCCGGGGCTAGCGGGAGGGCCGGAAAGACCCAGTACTTC
TRBJ1-1,TRBV12-5,many,TRBD1,CASGPGTDNTEAFF,TGTGCTAGTGGTCCCGGGACAGATAACACTGAAGCTTTCTTT
TRBJ2-2,TRBV7-2,many,NA,CASSQTVSGELFF,TGTGCCAGCAGCCAGACAGTATCCGGGGAGCTGTTTTTT
TRBJ2-2,TRBV30,many,NA,CAWSAGTAGELFF,TGTGCCTGGAGCGCGGGGACGGCGGGGGAGCTGTTTTTT
TRBJ2-7,TRBV6-1,few,TRBD2,CASSGGGISYEQYF,TGTGCCAGCAGCGGGGGGGGGATCTCCTACGAGCAGTACTTC
TRBJ2-1,TRBV3-1,few,TRBD2,CASSQEGLALHNEQFF,TGTGCCAGCAGCCAAGAAGGACTAGCCCTCCACAATGAGCAGTTCTTC
TRBJ1-4,TRBV28,many,NA,CASTPPPGASNEKLFF,TGTGCCAGCACTCCCCCGCCGGGAGCTTCAAATGAAAAACTGTTTTTT
TRBJ2-1,TRBV2,many,TRBD2,CASSLAGPSYNEQFF,TGTGCCAGCAGTCTAGCGGGACCTTCCTACAATGAGCAGTTCTTC
TRBJ2-1,TRBV12-3/TRBV12-4,many,TRBD2,CASRSDLAGGLGNEQFF,TGTGCCAGCAGGTCAGACCTAGCGGGAGGGCTTGGCAATGAGCAGTTCTTC
TRBJ2-1,TRBV11-2,many,TRBD2,CASSLPRTSGSISYNEQFF,TGTGCCAGCAGCTTACCTCGGACTAGCGGGTCCATCTCCTACAATGAGCAGTTCTTC
TRBJ2-3,TRBV3-1,many,NA,CASSQRDTDTQYF,TGTGCCAGCAGCCAGAGAGACACAGATACGCAGTATTTT
TRBJ2-1,TRBV13,many,TRBD2,CASSFPGLAGDEQFF,TGTGCCAGCAGCTTTCCGGGACTAGCGGGAGATGAGCAGTTCTTC
TRBJ1-4,TRBV7-9,many,NA,CASSARDSRPWNEKLFF,TGTGCCAGCAGCGCCCGGGACTCCCGCCCTTGGAATGAAAAACTGTTTTTT
TRBJ2-3,TRBV12-3/TRBV12-4,few,TRBD1,CASSGTAISTDTQYF,TGTGCCAGCAGTGGGACAGCAATTAGCACAGATACGCAGTATTTT
TRBJ1-2,TRBV2,many,NA,CASIEGFYGYTF,TGTGCCAGCATCGAGGGTTTTTATGGCTACACCTTC
TRBJ1-5,TRBV27,few,NA,CASSFGFPSNQPQHF,TGTGCCAGCAGTTTTGGGTTTCCGAGCAATCAGCCCCAGCATTTT
TRBJ1-1,TRBV5-1,NA,NA,CASSMSSTGNTEAFF,TGCGCCAGCAGCATGTCCTCGACCGGGAACACTGAAGCTTTCTTT
TRBJ2-3,TRBV30,few,NA,CAWSVKASLTVNVTDTQYF,TGTGCCTGGAGTGTAAAGGCTAGTCTCACCGTTAACGTCACAGATACGCAGTATTTT
TRBJ1-1,TRBV15,many,NA,CATSRDKTGTTEAFF,TGTGCCACCAGCAGAGACAAAACAGGGACGACTGAAGCTTTCTTT
TRBJ2-1,TRBV19,NA,TRBD2,CASRPAGGPYNEQFF,TGTGCCAGTCGTCCCGCGGGAGGGCCCTACAATGAGCAGTTCTTC
TRBJ1-1,TRBV9,many,TRBD1,CASSPRTGMDDTEAFF,TGTGCCAGCAGCCCACGGACAGGGATGGATGACACTGAAGCTTTCTTT
TRBJ2-5,TRBV6-5,many,TRBD2,CASSYGAGGGETQYF,TGTGCCAGCAGTTACGGCGCGGGAGGAGGGGAGACCCAGTACTTC